The source of this T cell receptor beta chain is a study of T and B cells in COVID-19 patients. Background on the study: Recovered patients mostly had mild to moderate COVID-19 managed as outpatients.

TRB rearrangements were amplified by multiplex PCR with BIOMED2 TRB-A/B primers. One entry per CDR3 protein, called by TCRdb with MiXCR from the multiplex PCR reads. The data contain around 19,000 distinct CDR3 sequences, 36% of them singletons. Each TRB amplification used about 250-550 ng of genomic DNA from blood. General observations from the study: CD4+, regulatory T cell, CD8+ and sorted SARS-CoV-2-responsive or tetramer+ T cells were not yet sequenced. Patients with COVID-19 reportedly showed strongly skewed T cell receptor beta variable and joining gene usage.

This clonotype is medium-sized (0.01 to 0.1%) within its sample. What it binds is unknown. The length of the CDR3 is 14 residues. CDR1 LNHDA and CDR2 SQIVND come from the germline V gene (reference sequence). Trimming left V 4 bases short and J 1 base short, with 11 bases between. Sequenced material: blood. The chain recombines TRBV19 with TRBJ2-7, with D perhaps being TRBD1 or TRBD2 (6 bases each). This receptor was identified in a human donor with active COVID-19. The CDR3 DNA reads TGTGCCAGTAGTAAGGAGGGGGGTTCCTACGAGCAGTACTTC. Translating gives CASSKEGGSYEQYF.